Listed below are T cell receptor beta chains from one sample, sequenced in a study of cytomegalovirus exposure and HLA in healthy donors. Assay used: immunoSEQ multiplex PCR; TCRdb lists only in-frame clones, some missing. The data hold 150,000 to 200,000 clones, with about 72% observed a single time. The sample consisted of PBMCs. These receptors were taken from a man aged 50-59 years in good health and CMV-seropositive. Both conserved end residues are part of each CDR3. The D gene is left open where the match is weak. A clone size is listed for some rows: how often the clone was seen (once, few, many), or a class if it is expanded.

TRBD1 TRBJ1-2 TRBV29-1 NA CSVESRTGIVYGYTF TGCAGCGTTGAATCCCGGACAGGGATTGTCTATGGCTACACCTTC
NA TRBJ1-2 TRBV6-5 few CASSYSSAGPYGYTF TGTGCCAGCAGTTACTCGAGCGCAGGGCCCTATGGCTACACCTTC
TRBD2 TRBJ2-3 TRBV11-3 NA CASSLEPGGGDTQYF TGTGCCAGCAGCTTAGAGCCGGGAGGGGGAGATACGCAGTATTTT
NA TRBJ2-2 TRBV27 NA CASSPSRSSGELFF TGTGCCAGCAGTCCTTCTAGGAGTTCCGGGGAGCTGTTTTTT
TRBD2 TRBJ2-1 TRBV4-2 NA CASSQASWTSTSINEQFF TGTGCCAGCAGCCAAGCTAGCTGGACTAGCACTTCTATCAATGAGCAGTTCTTC
TRBD1 TRBJ1-1 TRBV4-3 NA CASSQDGQGRTEAFF TGCGCCAGCAGCCAAGACGGACAGGGAAGAACTGAAGCTTTCTTT
TRBD2 TRBJ2-5 TRBV4-3 NA CASSQDFPGGEQYF TGCGCCAGCAGCCAAGACTTTCCGGGAGGGGAGCAGTACTTC
NA TRBJ2-7 TRBV5-1 few CASSLNTHEQYF TGCGCCAGCAGCTTGAACACCCACGAGCAGTACTTC
TRBD1 TRBJ1-1 TRBV7-3 NA CASSQTGAAMNTEAFF TGTGCCAGCAGCCAGACAGGGGCCGCGATGAACACTGAAGCTTTCTTT
NA TRBJ2-3 TRBV1 NA CTSSPGTSGGPSTDTQYF TGCACCAGCAGCCCGGGGACTAGCGGGGGCCCTTCCACAGATACGCAGTATTTT
TRBD1 TRBJ2-5 TRBV2 NA CASSEFRGQETQYF TGTGCCAGCAGTGAGTTCAGGGGGCAAGAGACCCAGTACTTC
TRBD2 TRBJ2-5 TRBV4-2 NA CASSQGFGGGALQTQYF TGTGCCAGCAGCCAAGGGTTCGGCGGGGGGGCCCTTCAGACCCAGTACTTC
TRBD2 TRBJ2-3 TRBV27 NA CASSPWTRSSTDTQYF TGTGCCAGCAGTCCGTGGACTAGATCTAGCACAGATACGCAGTATTTT
NA TRBJ2-2 TRBV4-1 NA CASSHPTGNTGELFF TGCGCCAGCAGCCACCCGACAGGAAACACCGGGGAGCTGTTTTTT
TRBD1 TRBJ1-2 TRBV7-2 NA CASSLDRGRGYGYTF TGTGCCAGCAGCTTAGATAGGGGGCGAGGCTATGGCTACACCTTC
TRBD1 TRBJ1-2 TRBV6-5 NA CASSLTGGGGYTF TGTGCCAGCAGTCTTACAGGGGGCGGAGGCTACACCTTC
NA TRBJ1-5 TRBV12-5 NA CASGLARDQHF TGTGCTAGTGGTTTGGCAAGAGACCAGCATTTT
NA TRBJ2-2 TRBV25-1 NA CASSDLREENTGELFF TGTGCCAGCAGTGATCTTCGTGAGGAGAACACCGGGGAGCTGTTTTTT
TRBD1 TRBJ1-4 TRBV4-1 NA CASSQPDRAPRKLFF TGCGCCAGCAGCCAACCCGACAGGGCTCCGAGAAAACTGTTTTTT
TRBD1 TRBJ1-1 TRBV7-2 NA CASSLAQGASTEAFF TGTGCCAGCAGCTTAGCACAGGGGGCGAGCACTGAAGCTTTCTTT
NA TRBJ2-5 TRBV11-2 NA CASSPRWETQYF TGTGCCAGCAGCCCCCGGTGGGAGACCCAGTACTTC
TRBD1 TRBJ2-4 TRBV5-3 NA CARSCDRDLFVKNIQYF TGTGCCAGAAGCTGTGACAGGGATTTGTTTGTCAAAAACATTCAGTACTTC
TRBD2 TRBJ2-5 TRBV7-6 once CASSLSSGGARETQYF TGTGCCAGCAGCTTAAGTAGCGGGGGGGCGAGAGAGACCCAGTACTTC
NA TRBJ2-3 TRBV7-3 NA CASSPGLSTDTQYF TGTGCCAGCAGCCCGGGACTCAGCACAGATACGCAGTATTTT
TRBD1 TRBJ2-3 TRBV7-9 NA CASSLHRGGLTDTQYF TGTGCCAGCAGCCTCCACAGGGGTGGGCTCACAGATACGCAGTATTTT
TRBD1 TRBJ1-2 TRBV9 NA CASSVSPGTGIRGYTF TGTGCCAGCAGCGTCTCCCCTGGGACAGGGATAAGGGGCTACACCTTC
NA TRBJ2-5 TRBV9 NA CASSAGHFQETQYF TGTGCCAGCAGCGCCGGACATTTCCAAGAGACCCAGTACTTC
NA TRBJ2-2 TRBV6-5 NA CASSFDYAGPGELFF TGTGCCAGCAGTTTCGACTATGCCGGGCCCGGGGAGCTGTTTTTT
NA TRBJ2-7 TRBV21-1 NA CASSKVGTSYEQYF TGTGCCAGCAGCAAAGTCGGGACATCCTACGAGCAGTACTTC
NA TRBJ2-6 TRBV11-2 NA CASSLFIGVVSTGANVLTF TGTGCCAGCAGCTTATTCATCGGAGTCGTTTCCACTGGGGCCAACGTCCTGACTTTC
TRBD1 TRBJ2-5 TRBV5-1 NA CASSAGTAKETQYF TGCGCCAGCAGTGCTGGGACAGCAAAAGAGACCCAGTACTTC
TRBD1 TRBJ1-6 TRBV4-1 once CASSQDFQGQGRSPLHF TGCGCCAGCAGCCAAGATTTTCAGGGACAGGGGCGTTCACCCCTCCACTTT